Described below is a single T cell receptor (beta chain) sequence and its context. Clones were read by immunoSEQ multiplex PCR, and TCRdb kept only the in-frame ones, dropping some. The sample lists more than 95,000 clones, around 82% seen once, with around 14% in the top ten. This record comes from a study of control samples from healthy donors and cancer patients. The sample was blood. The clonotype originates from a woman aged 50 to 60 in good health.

CDR3 amino acids: CASSIYNEQFF. The CDR3, as DNA: TGTGCCAGCAGCATCTACAATGAGCAGTTCTTC. The chain joins TRBV7-2 to TRBJ2-1; no reliable D call. The germline V gene encodes CDR1 SGHTA and CDR2 FQGNSA. This CDR3 contains 11 residues. With 5 bases removed from V and 3 bases from J, the gap between germline ends came to 2 bases. The full variable domain, its missing parts supplied by reference TRBV7-2 and TRBJ2-1, is GAGVSQSPSNKVTEKGKDVELRCDPISGHTALYWYRQSLGQGLEFLIYFQGNSAPDKSGLPSDRFSAERTGGSVSTLTIQRTQQEDSAVYLCASSIYNEQFFGPGTRLTVL.